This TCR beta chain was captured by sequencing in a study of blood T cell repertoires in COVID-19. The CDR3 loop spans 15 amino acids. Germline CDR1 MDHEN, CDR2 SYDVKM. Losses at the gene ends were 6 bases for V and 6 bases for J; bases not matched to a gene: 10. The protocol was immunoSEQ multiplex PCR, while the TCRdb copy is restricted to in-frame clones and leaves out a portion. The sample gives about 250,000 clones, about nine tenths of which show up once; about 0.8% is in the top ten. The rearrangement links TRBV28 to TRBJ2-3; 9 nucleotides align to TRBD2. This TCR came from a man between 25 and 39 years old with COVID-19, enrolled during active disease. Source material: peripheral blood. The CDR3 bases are TGTGCCAGCAGACAACAGGGCGGGGGGGCTGATACGCAGTATTTT. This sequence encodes CASRQQGGGADTQYF.